This TCR beta chain was identified during a study of shared clonotypes between healthy human individuals. Study-wide results and limits: Some clonotypes were shared by all four sorted-subset donors, while others were not shared. The non-shared ones had lower generation probabilities than the shared ones. It was the few donors that limited the genetic and exposure-history diversity represented. Naive subsets, compared against memory subsets, generally had larger estimated richness values.

Comments on this clone: No antigen is known for it.

CD4+ cell separation produced CD45RA+ naive and CD45RA-negative memory subsets. Trimming pared 2 bases from V and 5 bases from J, leaving 9 bases between. Germline CDR1 MNHEY, CDR2 SVGAGI. The CDR3 loop spans 13 amino acids. Clones were read by immunoSEQ multiplex PCR, and TCRdb kept only the in-frame ones, dropping some. This table holds under 600,000 clones, roughly 97% found once. The gene calls are TRBV6-5 and TRBJ2-5; D unclear. Sequencing used naive CD4+ T cells sorted from blood. Subset specified: CD45RA+ positively selected. This receptor was taken from a woman aged 25 to 39 in good health. The DNA for the CDR3 is TGTGCCAGCAGTTACGGCCCCGGGGAGACCCAGTACTTC. It specifies CASSYGPGETQYF.